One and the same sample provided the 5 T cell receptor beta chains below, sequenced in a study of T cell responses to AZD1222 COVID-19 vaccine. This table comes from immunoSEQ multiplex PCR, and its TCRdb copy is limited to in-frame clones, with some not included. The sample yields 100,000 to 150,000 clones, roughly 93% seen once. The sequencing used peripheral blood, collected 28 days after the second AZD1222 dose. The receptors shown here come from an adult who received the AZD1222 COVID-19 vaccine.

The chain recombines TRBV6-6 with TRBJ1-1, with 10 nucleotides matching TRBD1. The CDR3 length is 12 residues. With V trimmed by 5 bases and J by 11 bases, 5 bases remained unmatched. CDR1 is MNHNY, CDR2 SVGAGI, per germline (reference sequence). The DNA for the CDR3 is TGTGCCAGCAGTCGGGACAGGGGAGACGCTTTCTTT. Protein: CASSRDRGDAFF.

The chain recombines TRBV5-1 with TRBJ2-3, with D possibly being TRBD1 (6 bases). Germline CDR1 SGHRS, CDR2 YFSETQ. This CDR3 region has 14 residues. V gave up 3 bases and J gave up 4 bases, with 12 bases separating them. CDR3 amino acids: CASSSQGTPDTQYF. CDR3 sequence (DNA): TGCGCCAGCAGCTCACAGGGTACGCCAGATACGCAGTATTTT.

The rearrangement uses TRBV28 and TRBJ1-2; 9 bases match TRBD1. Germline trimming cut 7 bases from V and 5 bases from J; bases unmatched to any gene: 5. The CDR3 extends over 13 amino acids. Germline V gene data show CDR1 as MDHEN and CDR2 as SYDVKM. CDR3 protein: CASIGDRAYGYTF. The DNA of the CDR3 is TGTGCCAGCATCGGGGACAGGGCATATGGCTACACCTTC.

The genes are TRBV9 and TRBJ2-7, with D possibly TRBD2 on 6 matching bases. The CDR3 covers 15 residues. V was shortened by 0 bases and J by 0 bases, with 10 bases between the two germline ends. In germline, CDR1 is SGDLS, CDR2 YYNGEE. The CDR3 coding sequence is TGTGCCAGCAGCGTAGAGGGTAGCGGCTCCTACGAGCAGTACTTC. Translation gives CASSVEGSGSYEQYF.

This CDR3 reads CASYQLGGTEAFF. The DNA of the CDR3 is TGTGCCAGCTACCAACTCGGGGGGACTGAAGCTTTCTTT. The chain links TRBV18 to TRBJ1-1; the D gene is possibly TRBD1 (5 bases). The V gene's germline CDR1 is KGHSH and CDR2 LQKENI. The V gene lost 7 bases and the J gene lost 5 bases, with 14 bases spanning the gap. The CDR3 consists of 13 residues.